This T cell receptor beta chain derives from a study of cytomegalovirus exposure and HLA in healthy donors. Notes on the study in general: An analysis that was carried out later associated 15,000 to 20,000 TCR beta sequences with HLA alleles at 0.05 false discovery rate.

This clone has just a few counts. Its antigen is not known. Trimming cost V 5 bases and J 5 bases, with 6 bases left between them. Germline V lookup: CDR1 MNHEY, CDR2 SVGAGI. The CDR3 totals 12 residues. 60 Vbeta and 13 Jbeta primers were used in PCR. Original processing notes: Counted up in a later analysis, unique TCR beta chains came to some 72 million, with around 10 million shared. Method: immunoSEQ multiplex PCR; TCRdb's copy keeps in-frame clones and lacks some. Clone size and the V and J calls come from that table; the DNA yielded D and trimming. This sample has around 90,000 clones, with around two thirds found just once.

The receptor was isolated from a woman aged 25-40 years in good health and CMV-seropositive. The chain couples TRBV6-5 to TRBJ2-2; tentative D call: TRBD1 (6 bases). Sample: PBMCs. In DNA, the CDR3 is TGTGCCAGCAGTAGGGGGACCGGGGAGCTGTTTTTT. Its translation: CASSRGTGELFF.